The sequence of this T cell receptor beta chain was determined in a study of blood T cell repertoires in COVID-19. Study details: Collection of acute and convalescent COVID-19 samples took place in the United States, Italy and Spain. Sample material is recorded as cDNA or gDNA derived from T cells, B-cell-depleted T cells, or PBMCs.

Per the original data handling: From reference gene primer amplification, estimates of nucleated cell counts were derived. Repertoires were generated with immunoSEQ multiplex PCR, while TCRdb's copy carries only in-frame clones and drops some. Clone size and the V and J calls come from that table; the DNA yielded D and trimming. The repertoire holds roughly 70,000 clones, with more than 70% as singletons. CDR1 and CDR2 (germline): SGDLS, YYNGEE. The V segment lost 0 bases and the J segment 5 bases; nucleotides outside the gene matches: 5. This CDR3 has 17 residues. The sequence was obtained from a human donor in a cohort sampled during active COVID-19. V usage is TRBV9 and J usage is TRBJ2-1; 13 bases fit TRBD2. The material sequenced was peripheral blood. The DNA of the CDR3 is TGTGCCAGCAGCGTAGCCTTCGGGACTAGCGGGGACAATGAGCAGTTCTTC. Amino acids: CASSVAFGTSGDNEQFF.